This TCR beta chain stems from a study of control samples from healthy donors and cancer patients. Sequenced by immunoSEQ multiplex PCR; TCRdb stores in-frame clones only, minus some. The sample lists 130,000 or so clones, about 83% occurring once. This CDR3 is 14 amino acids long. V was trimmed by 6 bases and J by 4 bases, leaving 13 bases between them. Germline-derived CDR1 and CDR2 are MNHEY and SVGAGI. Sequencing was performed on blood. This TCR derives from a man aged 30 to 45 in good health. The V gene is TRBV6-5, the J gene TRBJ1-5, with no clear D. The DNA of the CDR3 is TGTGCCAGCAGCGCGGGTCACATTAATCAGCCCCAGCATTTT. Protein sequence: CASSAGHINQPQHF.